This T cell receptor beta chain was recovered during a study of blood T cell repertoires in COVID-19. The V end lost 2 bases, the J end lost 7 bases, and 14 bases lay between the germline ends. Germline V CDR1 and CDR2: KGHSH, LQKENI. The CDR3 is made up of 15 amino acids. Original processing methods: Estimates of nucleated cell counts were drawn from the amplification of reference gene primers. Only in-frame clones appear in the TCRdb table, and some are missing; sequencing was by immunoSEQ multiplex PCR. For V, J and clone size, that table is used; D and trimming come from the DNA. The table lists hundreds of thousands of clones, approximately 87% of them singletons.

The genes are TRBV18 and TRBJ1-4; D is unresolved. Sequenced sample: peripheral blood. The clonotype originates from a woman aged 55-69 years with COVID-19, enrolled during active disease. CDR3: CASSPVGGPREKLFF. Written as DNA, the CDR3 is TGTGCCAGCTCACCAGTGGGAGGACCTCGTGAAAAACTGTTTTTT.